This TCR beta chain was sequenced for a study of T cell responses to AZD1222 COVID-19 vaccine. As for the study in general: Pooling covered second doses at about 4 or about 12 weeks.

Study results and caveats: After two AZD1222 doses, spike-specific TCR breadth and depth rose versus day 0. Possibly, clonal diversity was underestimated; donors were largely white British and included more females. The repertoires were collected only after the peak T cell response.

The V and J ends lost 5 bases and 1 base respectively, with 5 bases between them. There are 12 residues in the CDR3. Germline V CDR1 and CDR2: SEHNR, FQNEAQ (reference sequence). The method was immunoSEQ multiplex PCR; TCRdb's version includes in-frame clones alone and lacks a portion of them. The sample has about 130,000 clones; over 85% are singletons. About this clone itself: The target antigen is unknown.

The sequence was obtained from an adult in good health. Here the sequenced sample was peripheral blood, taken on day 0 of AZD1222 vaccination. The rearrangement uses TRBV7-9 and TRBJ1-1; D gene ambiguous. The CDR3, as DNA: TGTGCCAGCAGCCACAGGAACACTGAAGCTTTCTTT. Amino acid sequence: CASSHRNTEAFF. Full variable domain (missing parts from reference TRBV7-9 and TRBJ1-1): DTGVSQNPRHKITKRGQNVTFRCDPISEHNRLYWYRQTLGQGPEFLTYFQNEAQLEKSRLLSDRFSAERPKGSFSTLEIQRTEQGDSAMYLCASSHRNTEAFFGQGTRLTVV.